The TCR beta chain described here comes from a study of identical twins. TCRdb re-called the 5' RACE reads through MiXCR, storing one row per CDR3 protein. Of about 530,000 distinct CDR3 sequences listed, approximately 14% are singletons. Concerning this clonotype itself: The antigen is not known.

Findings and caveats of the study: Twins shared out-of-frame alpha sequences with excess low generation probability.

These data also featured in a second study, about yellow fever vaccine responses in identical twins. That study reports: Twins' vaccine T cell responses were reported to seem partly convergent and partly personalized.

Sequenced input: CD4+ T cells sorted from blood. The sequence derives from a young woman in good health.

The CDR3 region is CASSRGSDTGELFF. The CDR3 nucleotides are TGTGCCAGCAGTCGCGGATCAGACACCGGGGAGCTGTTTTTT. The rearrangement links TRBV12-3 or TRBV12-4 to TRBJ2-2, with D unresolved. V lost 5 bases to trimming and J lost 3 bases, with 10 bases between them. The CDR3 runs to 14 residues.